The 26 T cell receptor beta chains below all came from one sample that was sequenced in a study of T cells in Graves' hyperthyroidism and ophthalmopathy. RNA transcripts gave rise to amplified TCR beta CDR3 regions. The HTBI set primed first-round TCR CDR3 RT-PCR. TCRdb fed the multiplex PCR reads into MiXCR, producing one record per CDR3 protein. Here the sample spans approximately 600,000 distinct CDR3 sequences, under 15% being singletons. Sequencing input: blood. These TCRs come from a woman between 40 and 55 years old with Graves' ophthalmopathy.

This clonotype was recorded many times. The chain couples TRBV28 to TRBJ1-1; D is uncertain. The CDR3 consists of 14 residues. Germline CDR1 is MDHEN and CDR2 is SYDVKM. V shed 2 bases and J shed 3 bases, with 10 bases lying between them. The CDR3 sequence: CASSLGSLDTEAFF. CDR3 coding DNA: TGTGCCAGCAGTTTAGGCAGCCTGGACACTGAAGCTTTCTTT.

This clonotype appeared many times. The chain joins TRBV2 to TRBJ1-1; a weak D match, TRBD1 (5 bases). V was cut by 7 bases and J by 7 bases, with 10 bases left in between. Germline lookup yields CDR1 SNHLY and CDR2 FYNNEI. The CDR3 is 11 residues long. CDR3 nucleotides: TGTGCCAGCAAAGGGACGGTTGAAGCTTTCTTT. Its translation: CASKGTVEAFF. The complete variable domain, with remaining parts taken from reference TRBV2 and TRBJ1-1, reads EPEVTQTPSHQVTQMGQEVILRCVPISNHLYFYWYRQILGQKVEFLVSFYNNEISEKSEIFDDQFSVERPDGSNFTLKIRSTKLEDSAMYFCASKGTVEAFFGQGTRLTVV.

This clonotype was recorded at least ten times. The gene calls are TRBV15 and TRBJ2-5; D is perhaps TRBD2 (6 bases). V lost 1 base, J lost 0 bases, and 6 bases lay in between. There are 14 residues in the CDR3. The germline gives CDR1 LNHNV, CDR2 YYDKDF (reference sequence). This CDR3 reads CATSRGGDQETQYF. The CDR3 DNA reads TGTGCCACCAGCAGAGGGGGGGACCAAGAGACCCAGTACTTC.

The chain is built from TRBV6-1 and TRBJ2-5; 10 bases map to TRBD1. Looked up from germline, CDR1 is MNHNS and CDR2 is SASEGT. J lost 4 bases, V lost 6 bases, and 5 bases had no gene match. This CDR3 has 14 amino acids. The DNA of the CDR3 is TGTGCCAGCAGGCGGGACAGGGGCCGAGAGACCCAGTACTTC. It encodes CASRRDRGRETQYF.

There are a few counts of this clonotype. This sequence may be a read error, since a much larger clone differs from it by one base. This chain links TRBV28 with TRBJ1-2; D is unclear. The V gene's germline CDR1 is MDHEN and CDR2 SYDVKM. The CDR3 spans 14 residues. Deletions cut 6 bases from V and 8 bases from J, with 19 bases between. In DNA, the CDR3 is TGTGCCAGCAGCTTTGGGCCGCGACCTGTAGGCTACACCTTC. It translates to CASSFGPRPVGYTF.

This clonotype was detected once. Germline is not matched at one junction end, which may reflect a read error. The chain uses TRBV12-3 or TRBV12-4 and TRBJ2-7; 15 bases are shared with TRBD2. CDR3 length: 17 residues. CDR3 nucleotide sequence: TGTGCCAGCAGCTCCGGGACTAGCGGGAGGTCTTCCTACGCGCAGTACTTC. Its protein is CASSSGTSGRSSYAQYF.

The table lists this clonotype with many counts. A much larger clone sits a single nucleotide away, making a read error possible. The gene calls are TRBV7-8 and TRBJ2-7; the D gene is possibly TRBD1 (6 bases). The V gene lost 1 base and the J gene lost 2 bases, with 12 bases spanning the gap. Germline-derived CDR1 and CDR2 are SGHVS and FQNEAQ. The CDR3 has 15 amino acids. As DNA, the CDR3 is TGTGCCAGCAGCTTAGGAGGGGCAGGGGCCTACGAGCAGTACTTC. Encoded protein: CASSLGGAGAYEQYF. Filled out from reference TRBV7-8 and TRBJ2-7, the complete variable domain reads GAGVSQSPRYKVAKRGQDVALRCDPISGHVSLFWYQQALGQGPEFLTYFQNEAQLDKSGLPSDRFFAERPEGSVSTLKIQRTQQEDSAVYLCASSLGGAGAYEQYFGPGTRLTVT.

There are many counts of this clonotype. This chain joins TRBV5-1 and TRBJ2-2, with TRBD2 matching over 12 bases. Trimming took 4 bases from V and 2 from J; bases not matched to a gene: 3. Germline lookup yields CDR1 SGHRS and CDR2 YFSETQ. This CDR3 contains 16 residues. CDR3 region: CASSHGLAGNTGELFF. As DNA, the CDR3 is TGCGCCAGCAGCCATGGACTAGCGGGAAACACCGGGGAGCTGTTTTTT.

Only a few counts were recorded for this clonotype. CDR3 region: CASSFSVQVNTEAFF. DNA for the CDR3: TGTGCCAGCAGTTTTTCCGTGCAGGTGAACACTGAAGCTTTCTTT. The J gene is TRBJ1-1, the V gene TRBV28; no clear D. This CDR3 contains 15 residues. V lost 3 bases and J lost 0, with 11 bases in between. Germline V gene lookup returns CDR1 MDHEN and CDR2 SYDVKM.

The CDR3 DNA follows: TGCAGTGATTACAGGGCCGGGTATGGCTACACCTTC. Translated: CSDYRAGYGYTF. This chain links TRBV20-1 with TRBJ1-2, with D possibly being TRBD1 (6 bases). Trimming took off 7 bases at V and 5 bases at J, with 14 bases between the two ends. Germline V lookup: CDR1 DFQATT, CDR2 SNEGSKA (reference sequence). The CDR3 runs to 12 residues.

This clonotype was detected only a few times. CDR3 in amino acids: CSASLTGQETQYF. The CDR3 nucleotides are TGCAGTGCTAGCCTGACAGGGCAAGAGACCCAGTACTTC. The chain links TRBV20-1 to TRBJ2-5; 7 nucleotides align to TRBD1. V trimming: 3 bases; J trimming: 2 bases; junction bases outside the gene matches: 3. The germline V gene encodes CDR1 DFQATT and CDR2 SNEGSKA (reference sequence). The CDR3 has 13 amino acids.

As DNA, the CDR3 is TGTGCCAGCAGTAACTATAGCGGGTCTGGAGAGCAGTACTTC. Protein product: CASSNYSGSGEQYF. The gene calls are TRBV12-3 or TRBV12-4 and TRBJ2-7; 7 bases are a match to TRBD2. This CDR3 has 14 residues. The trim removed 5 bases at V and 7 bases at J, leaving 11 bases unmatched.

The chain is built from TRBV4-1 and TRBJ1-1; D call uncertain. Trimming removed 4 bases from V and 4 bases from J, with 10 bases in between. CDR1 and CDR2 from the germline V gene are MGHRA and YSYEKL. CDR3 length: 13 amino acids. As DNA, the CDR3 is TGCGCCAGCAGCCCCTCCTGGGGCACTGAAGCTTTCTTT. Translation: CASSPSWGTEAFF.

This clonotype was counted at least ten times. This chain joins TRBV20-1 and TRBJ2-7; 9 nucleotides align to TRBD1. V was pared by 5 bases and J by 1 base, with 3 bases of the junction left unmatched. Germline V gene data show CDR1 as DFQATT and CDR2 as SNEGSKA (reference sequence). The CDR3 loop spans 13 amino acids. Written as DNA, the CDR3 is TGCAGTGCTGGGACAGGGCCTTCCTACGAGCAGTACTTC. This gives the protein CSAGTGPSYEQYF.

This clonotype has only a few counts. J is TRBJ1-1 and V is TRBV4-3; D unresolved. The CDR3 sequence is 15 residues long. V lost 0 bases and J lost 1, with 9 bases in between. CDR1 is LGHNA, CDR2 YSLEER, per germline. The DNA of the CDR3 is TGCGCCAGCAGCCAAGAAACCCTTGGGAACACTGAAGCTTTCTTT. Its protein product is CASSQETLGNTEAFF.

The gene calls are TRBV19 and TRBJ2-7; D could derive from TRBD1 or TRBD2 (5 bases each). The V end lost 5 bases, the J end lost 3 bases, and 17 bases lay between the germline ends. This CDR3 has 15 residues. From germline, CDR1 is LNHDA and CDR2 SQIVND (reference sequence). CDR3 in DNA: TGTGCCAGTAGTGACTCTCGGGACGACGGCTACGAGCAGTACTTC. It translates to CASSDSRDDGYEQYF.

This clonotype was seen a few times. This rearrangement joins TRBV4-1 to TRBJ2-5; 14 nucleotides match TRBD2. Germline V gives CDR1 MGHRA, CDR2 YSYEKL. This CDR3 spans 17 amino acids. V was clipped by 4 bases and J by 5 bases; unmatched bases: 9. The CDR3 loop is CASSPVGTSGSQETQYF. CDR3 bases: TGCGCCAGCAGCCCCGTGGGGACTAGCGGGAGTCAGGAGACCCAGTACTTC.

This clonotype was picked up many times. This chain links TRBV6-2 or TRBV6-3 with TRBJ2-4; D possibly corresponds to TRBD2 (6 bases). Germline V CDR1 and CDR2: MNHEY, SVGEGT. CDR3 length: 16 amino acids. The V end was cut by 7 bases, the J end by 0 bases, with 16 bases between. In DNA form, the CDR3 reads TGTGCCAGCAACCTTCGGGGAGGCTTAGCCAAAAACATTCAGTACTTC. It translates to CASNLRGGLAKNIQYF.

This clonotype came up many times. The J gene is TRBJ2-5, the V gene TRBV20-1; 7 bases line up with TRBD2. V lost 5 bases, J lost 5 bases, and 14 bases stayed unmatched. Germline CDR1 DFQATT, CDR2 SNEGSKA (reference sequence). The CDR3 has 15 amino acids. The CDR3 DNA reads TGCAGTGCTCACTTTGCGGCGGGAGCTGACGAGACCCAGTACTTC. Translating it yields CSAHFAAGADETQYF.

The gene calls are TRBV9 and TRBJ2-7, with 7 positions matching TRBD2. Germline V gene sequence: CDR1 SGDLS, CDR2 YYNGEE. V was clipped by 0 bases and J by 7 bases; unmatched bases: 10. The CDR3 runs 15 residues. For the CDR3, the DNA is TGTGCCAGCAGCGTAGTGGGCGGGAGTGGGAGTGAGCAGTACTTC. The encoded protein is CASSVVGGSGSEQYF.

Many counts were recorded for this clonotype. This chain links TRBV5-1 with TRBJ1-5; tentatively, D is TRBD1 (5 bases). CDR1 and CDR2 (germline): SGHRS, YFSETQ. V lost 5 bases and J lost 5, with 11 bases in between. The CDR3 extends over 13 amino acids. The CDR3 here is CASRDTADQPQHF. CDR3 coding DNA: TGCGCCAGCAGGGACACGGCGGATCAGCCCCAGCATTTT.

Many counts were recorded for this clonotype. V usage is TRBV28 and J usage is TRBJ2-4, with D hard to call. The CDR3 is 14 amino acids. In germline, CDR1 is MDHEN, CDR2 SYDVKM. V lost 5 bases and J 4 bases, leaving 12 bases between the germline ends. CDR3 region: CASSPHMGKNIQYF. CDR3 nucleotide sequence: TGTGCCAGCAGTCCTCACATGGGGAAAAACATTCAGTACTTC.

This clonotype was seen many times. V usage is TRBV15 and J usage is TRBJ1-5, with D hard to call. Germline V gene sequence: CDR1 LNHNV, CDR2 YYDKDF (reference sequence). The ends were cut back, 3 bases at V and 7 bases at J, with 16 bases in the middle. The CDR3 loop spans 15 amino acids. CDR3 protein: CATSRPSGVSQPQHF. The CDR3 DNA sequence: TGTGCCACCAGCAGGCCATCTGGCGTTAGCCAGCCCCAGCATTTT.

This clonotype was counted ten times or more. The chain joins TRBV7-2 to TRBJ2-2; D may be TRBD2 (6 bases). CDR3 length: 15 amino acids. The V gene lost 2 bases and the J gene lost 4 bases, with 11 bases spanning the gap. CDR1 and CDR2 from the germline V gene are SGHTA and FQGNSA. CDR3 residues: CASSLQGGTTGELFF. CDR3 in DNA: TGTGCCAGCAGCTTACAGGGCGGGACCACCGGGGAGCTGTTTTTT.

The table lists this clonotype with many counts. The chain joins TRBV5-1 to TRBJ1-2, with D possibly TRBD1 on 5 matching bases. Germline CDR1 and CDR2: SGHRS and YFSETQ. The V and J ends lost 2 bases and 7 bases respectively, with 12 bases between them. The CDR3 sequence is 13 residues long. Here the CDR3 reads CASSLDSFSGYTF. Written as DNA, the CDR3 is TGCGCCAGCAGCTTAGACAGTTTTTCTGGCTACACCTTC.

This clonotype was observed a few times. The rearrangement joins TRBV4-2 to TRBJ2-7; 16 positions match TRBD2. The CDR3 is 20 amino acids. CDR1 and CDR2 from the germline V gene are LGHNA and YNFKEQ. V gave up 4 bases and J gave up 4 bases; unmatched junction bases: 16. CDR3 in amino acids: CASSPVSGLAGGPVAYEQYF. CDR3 DNA sequence: TGTGCCAGCAGCCCCGTGTCGGGACTAGCGGGAGGGCCAGTAGCGTACGAGCAGTACTTC.